This T cell receptor (beta chain) stems from a study of blood T cells in healthy people across ages. With a J-beta primer mix and a sample-barcoded 5' primer, a second PCR ran about 6 to 11 cycles. In TCRdb, the 5' RACE reads were re-called with MiXCR into one record per CDR3 protein. The sample consists of some 550,000 distinct CDR3 sequences, roughly 48% of them appearing once. This CDR3 has 14 amino acids. The chain joins TRBV21-1 to TRBJ2-4; the D call TRBD2 from the table was never checked on the DNA. TRBV21-1 is a listed pseudogene. This clonotype was sampled from a man aged 80 or over in good health. What was sequenced was blood. The CDR3 bases are TGTGCCAGCAGCAAAAAGGGCAGTTGGGACATTCAGTACTTC. This encodes CASSKKGSWDIQYF.